A selection of T cell receptor beta chains follows, all from one sample in a study of beta chain features in type 1 diabetes. Generated by immunoSEQ multiplex PCR, the TCRdb table keeps only in-frame clones and is missing some. This sample has approximately 360,000 clones, with about 12% found just once. The sequencing input was naive CD4+ T cells from blood. The receptors derive from a woman aged 18-35 years with type 1 diabetes. Both conserved end residues are part of each CDR3. The D gene is left open where the match is weak. Clone size, where shown, is once, few, many, or a class for clones that have expanded.

>TRBJ2-7|-|TRBD1|TRBV10-3
TGTGCCATCAGTGAAGACAGGGATAGGTACGAGCAGTACTTC
CAISEDRDRYEQYF
>TRBJ1-2|few|-|TRBV29-1
TGCAGCGTTGTGTCCGGGGACTACACCTTC
CSVVSGDYTF
>TRBJ1-1|few|-|TRBV6-6
TGTGCCAGCAGTTACATCGGGGAGGGCACTGAAGCTTTCTTT
CASSYIGEGTEAFF
>TRBJ2-3|-|TRBD2|TRBV7-3
TGTGCCAGCAGTCAACAGCGGGGGGGCACAGATACGCAGTATTTT
CASSQQRGGTDTQYF
>TRBJ1-2|-|-|TRBV5-6
TGTGCCAGCAGGGGGACTTCCCGGGACTATGGCTACACCTTC
CASRGTSRDYGYTF
>TRBJ2-4|-|TRBD2|TRBV19
TGTGCCAGTAGTATAGATCAAGCGGGAGGAAACATTCAGTACTTC
CASSIDQAGGNIQYF
>TRBJ2-6|few|-|TRBV28
TGTGCCAGCAGTAATTACTCTGGGGCCAACGTCCTGACTTTC
CASSNYSGANVLTF
>TRBJ2-5|few|-|TRBV4-3
TGCGCCAGCAGCCAGGACCCGGTGCGGGGAACGCCCAAGACCCAGTACTTC
CASSQDPVRGTPKTQYF
>TRBJ2-7|-|-|TRBV9
TGTGCCAGCAGCGCAGACATGGCAGGGTTCGTCGAGCAGTACTTC
CASSADMAGFVEQYF
>TRBJ1-2|few|-|TRBV6-6
TGTGCCAGCAGCGCGACTCTAAAGGATGGCTACACCTTC
CASSATLKDGYTF
>TRBJ2-1|-|TRBD2|TRBV2
TGTGCCAGCAGTGAGTTAGCGGGAAGCTGGAATGAGCAGTTCTTC
CASSELAGSWNEQFF
>TRBJ2-5|few|TRBD1|TRBV5-4
TGCGCCAGCAGCCCCGGGACAGGATCCCGGCGGACCCAGTACTTC
CASSPGTGSRRTQYF
>TRBJ2-1|-|-|TRBV19
TGTGCCAGTAGTAAACTGACAGGCTTTGACAATGAGCAGTTCTTC
CASSKLTGFDNEQFF
>TRBJ1-5|-|TRBD1|TRBV25-1
TGTGCCAGTACAGGGGGAAGCAATCAGCCCCAGCATTTT
CASTGGSNQPQHF
>TRBJ2-7|-|-|TRBV6-1
TGTGCCAGCAGGAGACAGGACTCCTACGAGCAGTACTTC
CASRRQDSYEQYF
>TRBJ2-6|-|-|TRBV7-2
TGTGCCAGCAGCCAGGGCGGTGGGGCCAACGTCCTGACTTTC
CASSQGGGANVLTF
>TRBJ2-1|-|-|TRBV5-1
TGCGCCAGCAGTCAATACGAGGGTGAGCAGTTCTTC
CASSQYEGEQFF
>TRBJ1-3|few|-|TRBV7-9
TGTGCCAGCAGCTACGGCTCTGGAAACACCATATATTTT
CASSYGSGNTIYF
>TRBJ2-7|few|-|TRBV29-1
TGCAGCGCCGGGACCTACGAGCAGTACTTC
CSAGTYEQYF
>TRBJ2-5|-|-|TRBV5-1
TGCGCCAGCAGCTTGGCAGGGTCTGGGCAAGAGACCCAGTACTTC
CASSLAGSGQETQYF
>TRBJ2-7|-|TRBD2|TRBV7-2
TGTGCCAGCAGCTACCAGCGGGGGAGCTCCTACGAGCAGTACTTC
CASSYQRGSSYEQYF
>TRBJ2-7|-|TRBD1|TRBV19
TGTGCCAGTAGTTACTCGGGACAGCATACTTCCTACGAGCAGTACTTC
CASSYSGQHTSYEQYF
>TRBJ2-3|few|TRBD1|TRBV6-5
TGTGCCAGCAGTCGGGACAGGCTAGGGGATACGCAGTATTTT
CASSRDRLGDTQYF
>TRBJ2-2|-|-|TRBV14
TGTGCCAGCAGCCAAGATAGGGGGACTACGCAAACCGGGGAGCTGTTTTTT
CASSQDRGTTQTGELFF
>TRBJ2-7|-|-|TRBV18
TGTGCCAGCTCACCTCAGGCCTATCCCTACGAGCAGTACTTC
CASSPQAYPYEQYF
>TRBJ1-1|-|-|TRBV29-1
TGCAGCGTTGTTATAGGGCTACAGGGTACTGAAGCTTTCTTT
CSVVIGLQGTEAFF
>TRBJ2-7|-|-|TRBV18
TGTGCCAGCTCAAGCGGTTTAGCCTACGAGCAGTACTTC
CASSSGLAYEQYF
>TRBJ1-1|-|TRBD1|TRBV5-4
TGTGCCAGCAGTCTACAGGGGATCGGCACTGAAGCTTTCTTT
CASSLQGIGTEAFF
>TRBJ1-5|-|-|TRBV19
TGTGCCAGTAGTACCTCCACAGGGTCGGGTCAGCCCCAGCATTTT
CASSTSTGSGQPQHF
>TRBJ1-3|-|-|TRBV6-6
TGTGCCAGCAGTGCCCAGGGATCTGGAAACACCATATATTTT
CASSAQGSGNTIYF
>TRBJ2-1|-|TRBD2|TRBV29-1
TGCAGCGTTGGAGCGGGAGGGATCAATGAGCAGTTCTTC
CSVGAGGINEQFF
>TRBJ2-7|-|TRBD2|TRBV14
TGTGCCAGCAGCCACAGGGAGGGTAGCTCCTACGAGCAGTACTTC
CASSHREGSSYEQYF
>TRBJ1-1|few|TRBD1|TRBV5-1
TGCGCCAGCAGCTGGAAACCGGGACAGGGGAACACTGAAGCTTTCTTT
CASSWKPGQGNTEAFF
>TRBJ2-4|-|TRBD2|TRBV4-3
TGCGCCAGCAGCCGACTCAGCGGGGGGGAAAACATTCAGTACTTC
CASSRLSGGENIQYF
>TRBJ2-3|-|TRBD2|TRBV13
TGTGCCAGCAGCCGAAGGACTAGCGGGAGGGCAGATACGCAGTATTTT
CASSRRTSGRADTQYF
>TRBJ2-7|-|TRBD1|TRBV11-2
TGTGCCAGCAAACCTAACAGGGGGCGACCCTACGAGCAGTACTTC
CASKPNRGRPYEQYF
>TRBJ2-7|-|-|TRBV30
TGTGCCTGGGGCCTGTCCTACGAGCAGTACTTC
CAWGLSYEQYF
>TRBJ1-1|few|-|TRBV5-1
TGCGCCAGCAGCTCTGTACAGGGCGGCACTGAAGCTTTCTTT
CASSSVQGGTEAFF
>TRBJ1-6|-|TRBD1|TRBV6-6
TGTGCCAGCATCTCTTCCGGACAGGGCGCTTCACCCCTCCACTTT
CASISSGQGASPLHF
>TRBJ2-1|-|TRBD2|TRBV27
TGTGCCAGCAGTCCCGGACTAGCGGGAGGGCCGGCCTACAATGAGCAGTTCTTC
CASSPGLAGGPAYNEQFF
>TRBJ1-1|-|TRBD1|TRBV29-1
TGCAGCGTTGCCCACAGGGGGGGATTCACTGAAGCTTTCTTT
CSVAHRGGFTEAFF
>TRBJ2-1|-|-|TRBV7-8
TGTGCCAGCAGCTCGAATGAGCAGTTCTTC
CASSSNEQFF
>TRBJ2-3|-|TRBD2|TRBV13
TGTGCCAGCAGCTTAGCGCTAGCGGGACGAGGGGCGCAGTATTTT
CASSLALAGRGAQYF
>TRBJ1-2|-|TRBD1|TRBV7-9
TGTGCCAGCAGCCTCTCGGGGGGACAGGCCCATGGCTACACCTTC
CASSLSGGQAHGYTF
>TRBJ2-3|few|-|TRBV9
TGTGCCAGCAGCGTTTCGAGCACAGATACGCAGTATTTT
CASSVSSTDTQYF
>TRBJ2-5|-|-|TRBV7-2
TGTGCCAGCAGCTTACAGTACCAAGAGACCCAGTACTTC
CASSLQYQETQYF
>TRBJ2-1|-|-|TRBV2
TGTGCCAGCAGTACGATTCCGAGAGCCGGTGATGAGCAGTTCTTC
CASSTIPRAGDEQFF
>TRBJ2-1|-|-|TRBV5-1
TGCGCCAGCAGCTACTTAGAGAGCTCCTACAATGAGCAGTTCTTC
CASSYLESSYNEQFF
>TRBJ2-7|few|-|TRBV4-3
TGCGCCAGCAGCCAAGAGGCCACCCTCAGATCCTACGAGCAGTACTTC
CASSQEATLRSYEQYF
>TRBJ2-3|-|TRBD2|TRBV6-6
TGTGCCAGCAGTCGGCTAGCGGGGAACACAGATACGCAGTATTTT
CASSRLAGNTDTQYF
>TRBJ1-6|-|TRBD1|TRBV9
TGTGCCAGCAGCGTGGCCGGGACAGAGGCTTCACCCCTCCACTTT
CASSVAGTEASPLHF
>TRBJ2-7|-|TRBD2|TRBV9
TGTGCCAGCAGCCCAGGGACTACCTACGAGCAGTACTTC
CASSPGTTYEQYF
>TRBJ2-3|few|-|TRBV10-1
TGCGCCAGCAGTGAGGGAGGCACGGATACGCAGTATTTT
CASSEGGTDTQYF
>TRBJ1-1|-|-|TRBV4-3
TGCGCCAGCAGCCAAGATGCGGACACTGAAGCTTTCTTT
CASSQDADTEAFF
>TRBJ1-1|-|-|TRBV29-1
TGCAGCGTTGTGAGTACTGAAGCTTTCTTT
CSVVSTEAFF
>TRBJ1-1|few|-|TRBV7-8
TGTGCCAGCAGCCCGCGGAGATTGAACACTGAAGCTTTCTTT
CASSPRRLNTEAFF
>TRBJ1-6|few|-|TRBV9
TGTGCCAGCAGCGTAGGTAGGGGTAAAAATTCACCCCTCCACTTT
CASSVGRGKNSPLHF